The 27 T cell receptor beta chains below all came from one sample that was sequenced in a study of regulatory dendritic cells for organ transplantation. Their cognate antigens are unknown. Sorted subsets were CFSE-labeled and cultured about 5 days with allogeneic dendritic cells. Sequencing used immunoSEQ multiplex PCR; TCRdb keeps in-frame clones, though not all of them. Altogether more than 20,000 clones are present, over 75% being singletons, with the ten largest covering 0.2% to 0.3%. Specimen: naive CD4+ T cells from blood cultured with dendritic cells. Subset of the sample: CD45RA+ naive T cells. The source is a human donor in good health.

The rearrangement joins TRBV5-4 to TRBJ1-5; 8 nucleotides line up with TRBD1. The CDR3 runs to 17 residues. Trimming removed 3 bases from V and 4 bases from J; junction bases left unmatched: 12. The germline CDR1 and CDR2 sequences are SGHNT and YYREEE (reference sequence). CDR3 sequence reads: CASSSPATGDGNQPQHF. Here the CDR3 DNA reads TGTGCCAGCAGCTCGCCTGCGACAGGGGATGGAAATCAGCCCCAGCATTTT.

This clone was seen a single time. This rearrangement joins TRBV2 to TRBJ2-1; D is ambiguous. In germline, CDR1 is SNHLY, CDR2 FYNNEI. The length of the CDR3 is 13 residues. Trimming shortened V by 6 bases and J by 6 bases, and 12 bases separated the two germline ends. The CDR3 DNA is TGTGCCAGCAGAAATAGTTTATCCAATGAGCAGTTCTTC. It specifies CASRNSLSNEQFF. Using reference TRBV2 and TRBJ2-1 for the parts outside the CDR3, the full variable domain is EPEVTQTPSHQVTQMGQEVILRCVPISNHLYFYWYRQILGQKVEFLVSFYNNEISEKSEIFDDQFSVERPDGSNFTLKIRSTKLEDSAMYFCASRNSLSNEQFFGPGTRLTVL.

The DNA for the CDR3 is TGTGCCAGCTCACGCTCCGGGGGTCAAGAGACCCAGTACTTC. Its translation: CASSRSGGQETQYF. V gene TRBV18 combines with J gene TRBJ2-5, with D possibly being TRBD2 (6 bases). Trimming left V 4 bases short and J 2 bases short, with 11 bases between. Germline CDR1 is KGHSH and CDR2 is LQKENI. This CDR3 region has 14 residues.

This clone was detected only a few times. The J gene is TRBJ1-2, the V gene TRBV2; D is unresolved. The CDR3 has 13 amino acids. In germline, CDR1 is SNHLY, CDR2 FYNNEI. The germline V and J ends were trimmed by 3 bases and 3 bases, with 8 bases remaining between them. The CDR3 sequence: CASSEGSDYGYTF. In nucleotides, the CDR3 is TGTGCCAGCAGTGAGGGCAGCGACTATGGCTACACCTTC.

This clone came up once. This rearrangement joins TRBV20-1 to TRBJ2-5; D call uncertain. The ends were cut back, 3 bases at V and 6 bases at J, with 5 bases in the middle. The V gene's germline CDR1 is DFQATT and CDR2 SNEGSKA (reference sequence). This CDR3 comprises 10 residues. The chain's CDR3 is CSASYQTQYF. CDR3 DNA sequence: TGCAGTGCTAGCTACCAGACCCAGTACTTC.

The CDR3 bases are TGTGCCAGCAGTTACAAGGTGCAGAGCTCCTACAATGAGCAGTTCTTC. Encoded protein: CASSYKVQSSYNEQFF. This chain links TRBV6-6 with TRBJ2-1, with unresolved D. This CDR3 is built from 16 residues. The germline V gene has CDR1 MNHNY and CDR2 SVGAGI (reference sequence). V lost 2 bases and J lost 0, with 11 bases in between.

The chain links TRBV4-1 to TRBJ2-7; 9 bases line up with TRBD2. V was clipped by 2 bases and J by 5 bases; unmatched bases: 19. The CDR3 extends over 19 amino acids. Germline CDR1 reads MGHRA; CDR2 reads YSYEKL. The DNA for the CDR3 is TGCGCCAGCAGCCAACTTCATCTTATCGTCGCGGGAGGGACGGACGAGCAGTACTTC. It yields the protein CASSQLHLIVAGGTDEQYF.

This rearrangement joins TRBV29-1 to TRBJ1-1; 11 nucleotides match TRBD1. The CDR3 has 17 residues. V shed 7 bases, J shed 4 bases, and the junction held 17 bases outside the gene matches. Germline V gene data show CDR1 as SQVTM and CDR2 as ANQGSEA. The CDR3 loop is CSATATDRGLLGTEAFF. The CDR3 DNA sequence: TGCAGCGCCACTGCAACGGACAGGGGGCTTCTGGGCACTGAAGCTTTCTTT.

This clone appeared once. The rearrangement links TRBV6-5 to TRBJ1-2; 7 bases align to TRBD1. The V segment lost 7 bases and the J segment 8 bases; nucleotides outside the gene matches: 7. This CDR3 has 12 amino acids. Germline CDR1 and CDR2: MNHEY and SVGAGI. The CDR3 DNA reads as TGTGCCAGCACCAGGGGGGAGGGGGGCTACACCTTC. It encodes CASTRGEGGYTF.

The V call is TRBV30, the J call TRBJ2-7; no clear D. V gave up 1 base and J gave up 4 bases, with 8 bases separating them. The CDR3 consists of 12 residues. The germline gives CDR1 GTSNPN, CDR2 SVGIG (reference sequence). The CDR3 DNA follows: TGTGCCTGGAGTGCTTTCGGTTACGAGCAGTACTTC. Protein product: CAWSAFGYEQYF.

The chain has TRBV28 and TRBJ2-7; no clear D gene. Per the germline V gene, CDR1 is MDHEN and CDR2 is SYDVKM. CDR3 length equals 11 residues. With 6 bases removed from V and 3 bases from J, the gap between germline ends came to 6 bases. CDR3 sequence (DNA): TGTGCCAGCAGCCGCGACTACGAGCAGTACTTC. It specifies CASSRDYEQYF.

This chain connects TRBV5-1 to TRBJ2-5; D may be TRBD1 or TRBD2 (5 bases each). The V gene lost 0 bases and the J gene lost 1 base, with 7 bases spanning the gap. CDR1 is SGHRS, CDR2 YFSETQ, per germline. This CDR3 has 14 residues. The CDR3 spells CASSLVGGQETQYF. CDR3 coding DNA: TGCGCCAGCAGCTTGGTTGGGGGCCAAGAGACCCAGTACTTC.

The CDR3 region is CASSARQGSYGYTF. The CDR3 DNA is TGTGCCAGCAGCGCTCGACAGGGAAGCTATGGCTACACCTTC. This chain connects TRBV7-2 to TRBJ1-2, with 7 bases identical to TRBD1. This CDR3 comprises 14 residues. Germline lookup yields CDR1 SGHTA and CDR2 FQGNSA. The ends lost 5 bases at V and 4 bases at J; junction bases unmatched: 7.

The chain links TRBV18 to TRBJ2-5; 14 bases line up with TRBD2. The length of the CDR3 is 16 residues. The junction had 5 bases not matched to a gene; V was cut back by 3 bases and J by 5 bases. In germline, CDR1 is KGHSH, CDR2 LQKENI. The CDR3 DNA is TGTGCCAGCTCACCGGGACTAGCGGGAGTAGGGGAGACCCAGTACTTC. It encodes CASSPGLAGVGETQYF.

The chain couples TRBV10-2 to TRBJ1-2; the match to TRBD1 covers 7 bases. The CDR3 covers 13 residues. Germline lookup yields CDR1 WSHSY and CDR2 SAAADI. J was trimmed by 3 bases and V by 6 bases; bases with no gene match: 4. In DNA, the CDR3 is TGCGCCAGCAGCCTGGGACAGCACTATGGCTACACCTTC. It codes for CASSLGQHYGYTF.

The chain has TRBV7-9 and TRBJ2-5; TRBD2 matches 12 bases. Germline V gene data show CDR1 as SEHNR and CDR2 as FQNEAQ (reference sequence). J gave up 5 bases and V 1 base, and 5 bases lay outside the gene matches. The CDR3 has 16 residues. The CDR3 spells CASSLDGLAGRETQYF. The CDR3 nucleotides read TGTGCCAGCAGCTTAGACGGACTAGCGGGACGGGAGACCCAGTACTTC.

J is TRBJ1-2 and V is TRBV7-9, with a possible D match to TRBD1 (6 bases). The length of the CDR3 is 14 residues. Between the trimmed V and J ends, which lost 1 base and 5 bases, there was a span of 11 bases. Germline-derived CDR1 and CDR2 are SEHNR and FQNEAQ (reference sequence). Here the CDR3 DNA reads TGTGCCAGCAGCTTAGTGGGGACAAATTATGGCTACACCTTC. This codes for CASSLVGTNYGYTF.

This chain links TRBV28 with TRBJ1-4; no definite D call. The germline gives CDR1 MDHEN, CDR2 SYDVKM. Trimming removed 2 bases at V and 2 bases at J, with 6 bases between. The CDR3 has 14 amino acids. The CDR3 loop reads CASSLVSTNEKLFF. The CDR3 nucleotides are TGTGCCAGCAGTTTAGTGTCGACTAATGAAAAACTGTTTTTT. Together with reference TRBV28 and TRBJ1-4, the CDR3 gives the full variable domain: DVKVTQSSRYLVKRTGEKVFLECVQDMDHENMFWYRQDPGLGLRLIYFSYDVKMKEKGDIPEGYSVSREKKERFSLILESASTNQTSMYLCASSLVSTNEKLFFGSGTQLSVL.

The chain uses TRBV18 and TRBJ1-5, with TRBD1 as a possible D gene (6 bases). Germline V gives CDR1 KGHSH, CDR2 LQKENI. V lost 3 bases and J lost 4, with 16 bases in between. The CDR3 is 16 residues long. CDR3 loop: CASSPGTGLVNQPQHF. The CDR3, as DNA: TGTGCCAGCTCACCCGGAACAGGGTTAGTAAATCAGCCCCAGCATTTT. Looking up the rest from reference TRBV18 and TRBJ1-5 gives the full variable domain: NAGVMQNPRHLVRRRGQEARLRCSPMKGHSHVYWYRQLPEEGLKFMVYLQKENIIDESGMPKERFSAEFPKEGPSILRIQQVVRGDSAAYFCASSPGTGLVNQPQHFGDGTRLSIL.

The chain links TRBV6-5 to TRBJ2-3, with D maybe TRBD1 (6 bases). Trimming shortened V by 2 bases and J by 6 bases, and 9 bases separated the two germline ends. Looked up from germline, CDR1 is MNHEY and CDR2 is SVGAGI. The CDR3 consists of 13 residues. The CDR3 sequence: CASSYADRDTQYF. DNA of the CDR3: TGTGCCAGCAGTTACGCCGACAGGGATACGCAGTATTTT.

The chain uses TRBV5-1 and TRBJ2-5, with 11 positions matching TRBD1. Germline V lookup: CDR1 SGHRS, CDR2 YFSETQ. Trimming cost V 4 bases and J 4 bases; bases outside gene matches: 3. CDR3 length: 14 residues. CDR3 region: CASSPGQGVETQYF. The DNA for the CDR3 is TGCGCCAGCAGCCCGGGACAGGGGGTAGAGACCCAGTACTTC.

The CDR3 DNA follows: TGTGCCAGCTCAGGGCAAGAGACCCAGTACTTC. Translating it yields CASSGQETQYF. V and J are TRBV18 and TRBJ2-5; D is undetermined. The ends were cut back, 5 bases at V and 2 bases at J, with 3 bases in the middle. CDR1 is KGHSH, CDR2 LQKENI, per germline. The length of the CDR3 is 11 residues.

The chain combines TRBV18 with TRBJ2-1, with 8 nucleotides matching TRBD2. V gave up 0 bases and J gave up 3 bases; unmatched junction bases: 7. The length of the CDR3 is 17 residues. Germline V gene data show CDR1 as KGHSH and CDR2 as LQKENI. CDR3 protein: CASSPPDQRGSYNEQFF. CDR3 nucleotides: TGTGCCAGCTCACCACCCGATCAGCGGGGGAGCTACAATGAGCAGTTCTTC.

CDR3 nucleotides: TGTGCCAGCAGCCTCAGGGGGCTGAGGGAAGCTTTCTTT. Translating gives CASSLRGLREAFF. The chain joins TRBV7-2 to TRBJ1-1, with 8 nucleotides matching TRBD1. V was pared by 5 bases and J by 8 bases, with 7 bases of the junction left unmatched. The CDR3 is 13 residues long. Germline V gives CDR1 SGHTA, CDR2 FQGNSA.

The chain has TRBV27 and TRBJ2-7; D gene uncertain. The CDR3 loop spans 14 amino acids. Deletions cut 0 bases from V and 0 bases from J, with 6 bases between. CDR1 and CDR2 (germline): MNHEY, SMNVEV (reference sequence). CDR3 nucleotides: TGTGCCAGCAGTTTATCTCCATTCTCCTACGAGCAGTACTTC. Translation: CASSLSPFSYEQYF.

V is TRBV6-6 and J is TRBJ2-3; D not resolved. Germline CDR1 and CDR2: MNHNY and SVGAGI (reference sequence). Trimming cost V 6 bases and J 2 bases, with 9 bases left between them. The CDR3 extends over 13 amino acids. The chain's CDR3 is CASSTSNTDTQYF. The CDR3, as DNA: TGTGCCAGCAGCACCTCGAACACAGATACGCAGTATTTT.

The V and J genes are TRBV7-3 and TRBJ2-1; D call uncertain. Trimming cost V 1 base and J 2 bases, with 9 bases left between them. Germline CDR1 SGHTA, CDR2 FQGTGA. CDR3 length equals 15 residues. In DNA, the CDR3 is TGTGCCAGCAGCTTAAGCCAGGTTACCTACAATGAGCAGTTCTTC. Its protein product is CASSLSQVTYNEQFF. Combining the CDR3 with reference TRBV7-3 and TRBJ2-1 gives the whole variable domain GAGVSQTPSNKVTEKGKYVELRCDPISGHTALYWYRQSLGQGPEFLIYFQGTGAADDSGLPNDRFFAVRPEGSVSTLKIQRTERGDSAVYLCASSLSQVTYNEQFFGPGTRLTVL.